Following are 11 T cell receptor beta chains from one sample sequenced in a study of T cell repertoires in cytomegalovirus infection. TCRdb itself ran the reads through MiXCR, one entry per CDR3 protein. The sample records about 740,000 distinct CDR3 sequences, about 40% being singletons. Sequenced material: PBMCs. Receptors originate from a human donor in good health (CMV status not recorded). Some clones in this sample may be carry-over from other donors' samples.

This clonotype appeared a few times. Written as DNA, the CDR3 is TGTGCCATCAGTGTCAGGGGTGGTCAGCCCCAGCATTTT. Translated, it gives CAISVRGGQPQHF. The chain carries TRBV10-3 and TRBJ1-5, with D possibly being TRBD1 (6 bases). Trimming took 4 bases from V and 6 from J, leaving 10 bases between them. CDR1 and CDR2 (germline): ENHRY, SYGVKD. This CDR3 is built from 13 residues.

The gene calls are TRBV5-1 and TRBJ2-1, with 7 positions matching TRBD1. Germline loops: CDR1 SGHRS, CDR2 YFSETQ. The CDR3 is made up of 15 amino acids. Trimming removed 0 bases from V and 8 bases from J; junction bases left unmatched: 8. This CDR3 is CASSLGQGVQDEQFF. The CDR3 DNA follows: TGCGCCAGCAGCTTGGGGCAGGGGGTTCAGGATGAGCAGTTCTTC.

The V gene is TRBV12-3 or TRBV12-4, the J gene TRBJ1-2; D uncertain. The CDR3 has 13 residues. V was cut by 6 bases and J by 4 bases, with 12 bases left in between. The CDR3 here is CASSVLLGYGYTF. CDR3 nucleotides: TGTGCCAGCAGCGTACTGCTTGGCTATGGCTACACCTTC.

There are a few counts of this clonotype. The J gene is TRBJ1-2, the V gene TRBV6-1, with TRBD1 matching 9 bases. V shed 5 bases, J shed 4 bases, and the junction held 14 bases outside the gene matches. CDR1 is MNHNS and CDR2 is SASEGT in the germline V gene. The CDR3 spans 17 residues. CDR3 nucleotides: TGTGCCAGCAGTACCGTTTCGACAGGGGGTAACCTCTATGGCTACACCTTC. It translates to CASSTVSTGGNLYGYTF.

Worth noting for this clonotype: Possible read error: a much larger clone is one base away. The conserved final phenylalanine or tryptophan is absent from the CDR3, which likely points to a read error. The CDR3 sequence is CASRTSGRAHEQYL. CDR3 in DNA: TGTGCCAGCCGAACTAGCGGGAGGGCCCACGAGCAGTACTTA. V is TRBV7-2 and J is TRBJ2-7; 13 bases map to TRBD2. The CDR3 runs to 14 residues. J lost 5 bases, V lost 8 bases, and 6 bases had no gene match. The V gene's germline CDR1 is SGHTA and CDR2 FQGNSA.

The rearrangement links TRBV2 to TRBJ1-1; TRBD1 is a possible D gene (6 bases). Trimming stripped 0 bases from V and 6 bases from J, with 11 bases between. The CDR3 is 14 residues long. Germline lookup yields CDR1 SNHLY and CDR2 FYNNEI. The CDR3 region has the DNA TGTGCCAGCAGTGAAGCGCGGACAGCCGCTGAAGCTTTCTTT. This gives the protein CASSEARTAAEAFF.

A single count supports this clonotype. The chain links TRBV24-1 to TRBJ1-2, with D tentatively TRBD1 (5 bases). This CDR3 comprises 14 residues. The V and J ends lost 6 bases and 5 bases respectively, with 15 bases between them. In germline, CDR1 is KGHDR, CDR2 SFDVKD. The CDR3, as DNA: TGTGCCACCAGTCCGGGACTGAACGGGTATGGCTACACCTTC. Its protein product is CATSPGLNGYGYTF.

This clonotype has only a few counts. The V gene is TRBV28, the J gene TRBJ1-1; 8 nucleotides match TRBD1. The CDR3 runs 14 residues. The V gene end was trimmed by 6 bases and the J gene end by 5 bases; junction bases not matched to a gene: 8. Germline V lookup: CDR1 MDHEN, CDR2 SYDVKM. The CDR3 sequence is CASRQQGGGTEAFF. Written as DNA, the CDR3 is TGTGCCAGCAGACAACAGGGGGGAGGTACTGAAGCTTTCTTT.

This clonotype was seen a handful of times. The V gene is TRBV11-2, the J gene TRBJ1-6, with TRBD1 identical over 12 bases. Germline loops: CDR1 SGHAT, CDR2 FQNNGV. CDR3 length: 16 residues. The junction had 4 bases not matched to a gene; V was cut back by 1 base and J by 9 bases. In DNA, the CDR3 is TGTGCCAGCAGCTTAGCCGGGACAGGGGGCTTTTCACCCCTCCACTTT. This encodes CASSLAGTGGFSPLHF.

This clonotype was observed many times. The CDR3 here is CASSQPGARNYGYTF. DNA of the CDR3: TGCGCCAGCAGCCAGCCGGGAGCCCGGAACTATGGCTACACCTTC. The rearrangement uses TRBV4-1 and TRBJ1-2; no firm D call. This CDR3 region has 15 residues. V shed 3 bases and J shed 2 bases, with 13 bases lying between them. Germline CDR1 is MGHRA and CDR2 is YSYEKL.

Points on this clonotype: The junction and the germline gene differ at one end; a read error may be behind it. V usage is TRBV7-2 and J usage is TRBJ1-2; 8 bases map to TRBD1. The length of the CDR3 is 17 residues. From germline, CDR1 is SGHTA and CDR2 FQGNSA. The CDR3 is CASSLWQGAGKTYGYHF. The CDR3 DNA reads TGTGCCAGCAGCTTATGGCAGGGGGCAGGGAAGACCTATGGCTACCACTTC. Using reference TRBV7-2 and TRBJ1-2 for the parts outside the CDR3, the full variable domain is GAGVSQSPSNKVTEKGKDVELRCDPISGHTALYWYRQSLGQGLEFLIYFQGNSAPDKSGLPSDRFSAERTGGSVSTLTIQRTQQEDSAVYLCASSLWQGAGKTYGYHFGSGTRLTVV.